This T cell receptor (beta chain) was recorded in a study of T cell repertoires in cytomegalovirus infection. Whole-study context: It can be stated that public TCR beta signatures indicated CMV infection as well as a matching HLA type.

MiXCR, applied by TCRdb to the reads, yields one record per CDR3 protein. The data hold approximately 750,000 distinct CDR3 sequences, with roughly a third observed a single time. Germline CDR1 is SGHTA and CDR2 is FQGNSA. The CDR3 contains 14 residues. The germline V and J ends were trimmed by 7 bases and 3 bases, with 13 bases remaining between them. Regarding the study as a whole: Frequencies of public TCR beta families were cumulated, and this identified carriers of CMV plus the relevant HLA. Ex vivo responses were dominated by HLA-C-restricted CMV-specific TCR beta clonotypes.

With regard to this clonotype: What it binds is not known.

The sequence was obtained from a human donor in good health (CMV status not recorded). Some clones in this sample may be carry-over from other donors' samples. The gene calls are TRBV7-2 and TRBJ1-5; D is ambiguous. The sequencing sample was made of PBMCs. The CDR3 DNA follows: TGTGCCAGCACCACCACTCTAATCAATCAGCCCCAGCATTTT. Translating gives CASTTTLINQPQHF.